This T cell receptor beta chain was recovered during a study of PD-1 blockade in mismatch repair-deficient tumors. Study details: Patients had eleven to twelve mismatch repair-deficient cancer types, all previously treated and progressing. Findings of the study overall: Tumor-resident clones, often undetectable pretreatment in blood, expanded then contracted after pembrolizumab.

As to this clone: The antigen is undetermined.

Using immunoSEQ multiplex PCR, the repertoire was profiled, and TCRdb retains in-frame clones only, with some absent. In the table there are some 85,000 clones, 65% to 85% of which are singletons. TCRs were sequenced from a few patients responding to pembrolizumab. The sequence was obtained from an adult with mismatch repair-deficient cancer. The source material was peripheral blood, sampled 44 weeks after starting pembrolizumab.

The CDR3 here is CASSSPGQGKGYTF. CDR3 nucleotides: TGTGCCAGCAGTTCACCGGGACAGGGGAAGGGCTACACCTTC. The chain recombines TRBV28 with TRBJ1-2; 10 positions match TRBD1. Germline-derived CDR1 and CDR2 are MDHEN and SYDVKM. V lost 4 bases and J lost 8; bases outside the gene matches: 7. The length of the CDR3 is 14 residues.